A selection of T cell receptor beta chains follows, all from one sample in a study of shared clonotypes between healthy human individuals. Some clones are missing from TCRdb's copy, which holds only in-frame ones; the method was immunoSEQ multiplex PCR. The table shows millions of clones, with 85% to 95% occurring only once. Sample: naive CD8+ T cells sorted from blood. The receptor source for this set is a man in his late teens or twenties in good health. Both conserved end residues are part of each CDR3. The order of the fields is J gene, V gene, D gene, clone size, CDR3 DNA, CDR3 protein. D genes are given only for firm matches. Size is omitted from some rows. Given values are once, few, many or a class for expanded clones.

TRBJ1-6,TRBV13,TRBD1,.,TGTGCCAGCAGCTCGACAGGGTCGAGTTCACCCCTCCACTTT,CASSSTGSSSPLHF
TRBJ2-7,TRBV4-3,.,.,TGCGCCAGCAGCCAAGACCCCCCTCGGCTATTAGGGGAGCAGTACTTC,CASSQDPPRLLGEQYF
TRBJ1-4,TRBV28,.,.,TGTGCCAGCAGTTCTCCCCAGGGTGCCGGAGTTGAAAAACTGTTTTTT,CASSSPQGAGVEKLFF
TRBJ2-2,TRBV6-5,.,.,TGTGCCAGCAGTTACTCAGGTCCCGGGGAGCTGTTTTTT,CASSYSGPGELFF
TRBJ2-7,TRBV11-2,.,.,TGTGCCAGCAGCTTAGCAGGGCTCGCCTACGAGCAGTACTTC,CASSLAGLAYEQYF
TRBJ1-6,TRBV5-1,.,.,TGCGCCAGCAGCTTGGTCTCTATACAGGGTTTGGTAGATTCACCCCTCCACTTT,CASSLVSIQGLVDSPLHF
TRBJ1-1,TRBV27,TRBD1,.,TGTGCCAGCAGTTTGGGGACAGACCTTCCGGGATCTGAAGCTTTCTTT,CASSLGTDLPGSEAFF
TRBJ2-7,TRBV7-8,.,once,TGTGCCAGCAGCTACGGACCGCCATACTACGAGCAGTACTTC,CASSYGPPYYEQYF
TRBJ1-4,TRBV5-6,.,.,TGTGCCAGCAGCTTGGTAGGGGCCGATAATGAAAAACTGTTTTTT,CASSLVGADNEKLFF
TRBJ2-1,TRBV5-5,TRBD1,once,TGTGCCAGCAGCTCCTGGACAGGGCCGGTTGAGCAGTTCTTC,CASSSWTGPVEQFF
TRBJ1-1,TRBV7-2,.,.,TGTGCCAGCAGCTCCGGCAGCCGCATCACTGAAGCTTTCTTT,CASSSGSRITEAFF
TRBJ2-1,TRBV7-7,TRBD2,.,TGTGCTAGCAGCCCCGGGACTAGCGGGAGAACAATTTCACGCTCCTACAATGAGCAGTTCTTC,CASSPGTSGRTISRSYNEQFF
TRBJ2-7,TRBV21-1,.,.,TGTGCCAGCAGCAAATGGGCCCCCGGGCGGGGGACCTACGAGCAGTACTTC,CASSKWAPGRGTYEQYF
TRBJ1-5,TRBV5-6,.,.,TGTGCCAGCAGCTTGACGGGGAATCAGCCCCAGCATTTT,CASSLTGNQPQHF
TRBJ2-7,TRBV30,TRBD2,.,TGTGCCTGGACTCAGGGAGCTAGCGGGGTAAGCGAGCAGTACTTC,CAWTQGASGVSEQYF
TRBJ1-1,TRBV7-9,.,once,TGTGCCACCGGACAAGCTGAAGCTTTCTTT,CATGQAEAFF
TRBJ1-5,TRBV6-6,.,.,TGTGCCAGCAGTTACTCGAATTCAGGGGAAGATCAGCCCCAGCATTTT,CASSYSNSGEDQPQHF
TRBJ2-1,TRBV11-1,TRBD1,.,TGTGCCAGCAGGAGAGGACAGGGAAATGAGCAGTTCTTC,CASRRGQGNEQFF
TRBJ1-5,TRBV5-1,TRBD1,.,TGCGCCAGCAGCTTTGGACAGGGCAATCAGCCCCAGCATTTT,CASSFGQGNQPQHF
TRBJ2-2,TRBV28,.,.,TGTGCCAGCAGTCCAACAGGGAACACCGGGGAGCTGTTTTTT,CASSPTGNTGELFF
TRBJ2-5,TRBV5-4,TRBD2,.,TGTGCCAGCAGCTTGGGGCGACTAGCGGGGGAAGAGACCCAGTACTTC,CASSLGRLAGEETQYF
TRBJ2-1,TRBV10-3,.,.,TGTGCCATCAGTGAAAACAGGGCTGACAATGAGCAGTTCTTC,CAISENRADNEQFF
TRBJ2-1,TRBV18,TRBD2,.,TGTGCCAGCTCACCTCTCTACGGGGGGGATGCTGAGCAGTTCTTC,CASSPLYGGDAEQFF
TRBJ2-7,TRBV6-5,TRBD2,.,TGTGCCAGCAGCCTCGGGGGGGCACCTTTAAAGCAGTACTTC,CASSLGGAPLKQYF
TRBJ2-7,TRBV28,TRBD1,.,TGTGCCAGCAGTTTCACAGGGGATGGATACGAGCAGTACTTC,CASSFTGDGYEQYF
TRBJ1-2,TRBV4-1,TRBD1,.,TGCGCCAGCAGCCCTAGGGACAGGCTCGATGGCTACACCTTC,CASSPRDRLDGYTF
TRBJ1-2,TRBV7-9,TRBD1,.,TGTGCCAGCAGCTCATGGACAGGGAGGGGCTACACCTTC,CASSSWTGRGYTF
TRBJ2-2,TRBV7-6,.,.,TGTGCCAGCAGCTTTCGGGAAAACACCGGGGAGCTGTTTTTT,CASSFRENTGELFF
TRBJ2-7,TRBV6-1,.,.,TGTGCCAGCAGTGATCTGGGGACGGAACCCTACGAGCAGTACTTC,CASSDLGTEPYEQYF
TRBJ2-7,TRBV11-3,TRBD2,.,TGTGCCAGCAGCTCCGACTGGGGGGGAGAGCAGTACTTC,CASSSDWGGEQYF
TRBJ2-1,TRBV5-8,.,.,TGTGCCAGCAGCGCCGAGGGGTCCATCGATGAGCAGTTCTTC,CASSAEGSIDEQFF
TRBJ2-7,TRBV4-1,.,.,TGCGCCAGCAGCCAAGGGTCAGGGGGGACCTACGAGCAGTACTTC,CASSQGSGGTYEQYF
TRBJ2-6,TRBV19,.,.,TGTGCCAGTAGTTTCGGGGCAGGGAACAACGTCCTGACTTTC,CASSFGAGNNVLTF
TRBJ2-5,TRBV5-6,.,.,TGTGCCAGCAGCTTAGAAGGAGTGGAGACCCAGTACTTC,CASSLEGVETQYF
TRBJ1-1,TRBV28,.,.,TGTGCCAGCAGTTTAAGGGCAGGGTTTCTCGAAGCTTTCTTT,CASSLRAGFLEAFF